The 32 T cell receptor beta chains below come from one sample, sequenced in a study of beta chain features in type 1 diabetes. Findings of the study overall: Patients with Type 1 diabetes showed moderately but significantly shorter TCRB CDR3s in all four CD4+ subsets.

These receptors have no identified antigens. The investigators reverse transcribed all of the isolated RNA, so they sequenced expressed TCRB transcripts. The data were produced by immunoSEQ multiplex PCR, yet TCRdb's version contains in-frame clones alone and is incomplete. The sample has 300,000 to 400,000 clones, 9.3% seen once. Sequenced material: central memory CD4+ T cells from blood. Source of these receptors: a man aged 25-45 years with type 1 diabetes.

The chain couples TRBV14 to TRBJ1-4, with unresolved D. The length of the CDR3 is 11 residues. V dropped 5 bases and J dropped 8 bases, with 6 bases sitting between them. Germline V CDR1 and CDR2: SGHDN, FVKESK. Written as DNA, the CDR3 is TGTGCCAGCAGCAGAGGGGAAAAACTGTTTTTT. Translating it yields CASSRGEKLFF.

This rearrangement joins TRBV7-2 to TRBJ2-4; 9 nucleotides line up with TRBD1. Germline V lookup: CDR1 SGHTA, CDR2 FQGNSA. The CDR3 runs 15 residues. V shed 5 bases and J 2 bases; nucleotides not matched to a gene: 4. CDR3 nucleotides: TGTGCCAGCAGCCGTGGGACAGGGACCAAAAACATTCAGTACTTC. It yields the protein CASSRGTGTKNIQYF.

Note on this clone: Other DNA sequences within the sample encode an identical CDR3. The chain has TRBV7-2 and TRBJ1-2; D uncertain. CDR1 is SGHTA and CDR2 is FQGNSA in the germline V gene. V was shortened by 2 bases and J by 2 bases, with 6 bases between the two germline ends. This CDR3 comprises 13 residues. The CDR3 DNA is TGTGCCAGCAGCTTACAGGTCAACTATGGCTACACCTTC. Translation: CASSLQVNYGYTF. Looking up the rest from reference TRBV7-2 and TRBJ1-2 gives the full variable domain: GAGVSQSPSNKVTEKGKDVELRCDPISGHTALYWYRQSLGQGLEFLIYFQGNSAPDKSGLPSDRFSAERTGGSVSTLTIQRTQQEDSAVYLCASSLQVNYGYTFGSGTRLTVV.

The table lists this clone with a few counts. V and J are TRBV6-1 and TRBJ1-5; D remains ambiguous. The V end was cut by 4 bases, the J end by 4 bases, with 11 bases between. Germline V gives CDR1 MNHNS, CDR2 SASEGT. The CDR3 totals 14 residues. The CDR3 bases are TGTGCCAGCAGTGCCAAGGGTAATAATCAGCCCCAGCATTTT. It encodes CASSAKGNNQPQHF.

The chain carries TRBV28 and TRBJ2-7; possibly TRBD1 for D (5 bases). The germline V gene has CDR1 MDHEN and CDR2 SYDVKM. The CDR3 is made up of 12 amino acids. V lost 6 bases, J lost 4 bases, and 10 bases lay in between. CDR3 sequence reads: CASRAGWYEQYF. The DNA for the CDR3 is TGTGCCAGCAGGGCAGGGTGGTACGAGCAGTACTTC.

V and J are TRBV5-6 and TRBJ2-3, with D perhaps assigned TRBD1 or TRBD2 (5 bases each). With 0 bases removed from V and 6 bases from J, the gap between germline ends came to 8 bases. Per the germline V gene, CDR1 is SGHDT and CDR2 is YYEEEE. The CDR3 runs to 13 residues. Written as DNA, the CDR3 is TGTGCCAGCAGCTTGGACCGGGACGATACGCAGTATTTT. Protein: CASSLDRDDTQYF.

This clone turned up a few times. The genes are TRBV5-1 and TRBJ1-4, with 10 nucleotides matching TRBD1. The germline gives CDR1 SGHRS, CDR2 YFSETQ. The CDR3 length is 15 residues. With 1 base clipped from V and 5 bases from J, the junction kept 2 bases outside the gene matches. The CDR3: CASSLRGQGNEKLFF. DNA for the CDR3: TGCGCCAGCAGCTTGAGGGGACAGGGGAATGAAAAACTGTTTTTT.

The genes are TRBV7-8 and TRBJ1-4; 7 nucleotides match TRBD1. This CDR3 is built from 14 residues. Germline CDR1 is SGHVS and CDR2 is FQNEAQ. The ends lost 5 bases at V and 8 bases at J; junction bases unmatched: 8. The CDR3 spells CASSQRQGGEKLFF. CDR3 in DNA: TGTGCCAGCAGCCAACGACAGGGTGGGGAAAAACTGTTTTTT.

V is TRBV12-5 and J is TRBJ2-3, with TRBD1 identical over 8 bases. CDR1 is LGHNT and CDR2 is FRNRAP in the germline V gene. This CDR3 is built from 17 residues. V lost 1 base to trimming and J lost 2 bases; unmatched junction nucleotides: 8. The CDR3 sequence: CASGLGMTGALTDTQYF. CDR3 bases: TGTGCTAGTGGTTTGGGGATGACAGGGGCACTCACAGATACGCAGTATTTT.

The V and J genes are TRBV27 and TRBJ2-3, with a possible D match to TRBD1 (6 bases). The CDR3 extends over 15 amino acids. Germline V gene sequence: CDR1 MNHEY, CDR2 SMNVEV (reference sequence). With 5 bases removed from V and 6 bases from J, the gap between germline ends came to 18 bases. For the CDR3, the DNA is TGTGCCAGCAGTCAGGGGCTCACGCTCTTCGATACGCAGTATTTT. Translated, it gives CASSQGLTLFDTQYF.

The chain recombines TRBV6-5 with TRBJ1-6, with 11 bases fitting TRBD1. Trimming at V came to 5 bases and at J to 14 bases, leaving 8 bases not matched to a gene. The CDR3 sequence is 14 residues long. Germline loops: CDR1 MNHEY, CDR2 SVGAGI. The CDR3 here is CASSRTGGAVALHF. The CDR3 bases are TGTGCCAGCAGTCGGACAGGGGGCGCGGTAGCCCTCCACTTT.

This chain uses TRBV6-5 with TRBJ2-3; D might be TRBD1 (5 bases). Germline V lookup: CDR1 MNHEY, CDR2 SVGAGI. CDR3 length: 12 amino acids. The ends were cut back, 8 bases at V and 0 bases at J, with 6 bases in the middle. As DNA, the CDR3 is TGTGCCAGCGGGGCTAGCACAGATACGCAGTATTTT. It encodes CASGASTDTQYF.

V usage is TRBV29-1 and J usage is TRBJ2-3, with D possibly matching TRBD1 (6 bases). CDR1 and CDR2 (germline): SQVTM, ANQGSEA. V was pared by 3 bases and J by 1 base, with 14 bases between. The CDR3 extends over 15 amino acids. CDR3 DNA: TGCAGCGTTGATCTTAGGGGGTCGGGCACAGATACGCAGTATTTT. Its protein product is CSVDLRGSGTDTQYF.

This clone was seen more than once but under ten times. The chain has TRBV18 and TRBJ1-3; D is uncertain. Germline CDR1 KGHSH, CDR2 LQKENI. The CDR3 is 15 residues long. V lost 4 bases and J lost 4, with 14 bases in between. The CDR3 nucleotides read TGTGCCAGCTCACAAACGGCGGGATCGGGAAACACCATATATTTT. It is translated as CASSQTAGSGNTIYF.

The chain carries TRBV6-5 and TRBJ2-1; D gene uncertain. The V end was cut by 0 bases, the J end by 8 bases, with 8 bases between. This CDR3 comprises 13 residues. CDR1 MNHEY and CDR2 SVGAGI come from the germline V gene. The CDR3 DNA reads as TGTGCCAGCAGTTACTCTTTCCTGGATGAGCAGTTCTTC. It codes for CASSYSFLDEQFF.

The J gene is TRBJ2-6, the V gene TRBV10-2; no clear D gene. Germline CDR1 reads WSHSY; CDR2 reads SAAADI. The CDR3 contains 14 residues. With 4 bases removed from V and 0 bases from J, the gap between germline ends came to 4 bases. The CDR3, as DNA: TGCGCCAGCAGTGTAACCTCTGGGGCCAACGTCCTGACTTTC. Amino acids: CASSVTSGANVLTF.

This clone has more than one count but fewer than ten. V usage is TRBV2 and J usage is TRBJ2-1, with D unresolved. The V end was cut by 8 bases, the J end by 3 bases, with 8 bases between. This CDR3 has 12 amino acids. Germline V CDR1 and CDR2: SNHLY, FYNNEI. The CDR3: CASEGSYNEQFF. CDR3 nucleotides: TGTGCCAGCGAAGGCAGCTACAATGAGCAGTTCTTC. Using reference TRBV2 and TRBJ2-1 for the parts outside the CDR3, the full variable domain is EPEVTQTPSHQVTQMGQEVILRCVPISNHLYFYWYRQILGQKVEFLVSFYNNEISEKSEIFDDQFSVERPDGSNFTLKIRSTKLEDSAMYFCASEGSYNEQFFGPGTRLTVL.

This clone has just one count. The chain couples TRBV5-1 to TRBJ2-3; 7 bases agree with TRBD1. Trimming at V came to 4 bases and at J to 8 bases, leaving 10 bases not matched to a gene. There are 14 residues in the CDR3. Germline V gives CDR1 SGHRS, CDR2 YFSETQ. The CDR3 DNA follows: TGCGCCAGCAGCCAACAGGGGAGTGATGGTACGCAGTATTTT. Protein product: CASSQQGSDGTQYF.

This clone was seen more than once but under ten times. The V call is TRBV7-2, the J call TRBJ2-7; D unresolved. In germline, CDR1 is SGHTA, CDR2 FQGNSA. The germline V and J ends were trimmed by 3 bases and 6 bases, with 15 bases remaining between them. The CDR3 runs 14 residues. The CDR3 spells CASSFFSPAVEQYF. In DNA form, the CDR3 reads TGTGCCAGCAGCTTCTTTTCTCCGGCCGTCGAGCAGTACTTC.

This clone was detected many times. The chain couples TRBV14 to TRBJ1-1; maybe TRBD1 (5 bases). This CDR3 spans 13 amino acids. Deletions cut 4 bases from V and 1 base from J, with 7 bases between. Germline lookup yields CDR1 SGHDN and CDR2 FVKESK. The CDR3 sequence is CASSPQGNTEAFF. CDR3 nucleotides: TGTGCCAGCAGCCCTCAGGGGAACACTGAAGCTTTCTTT.

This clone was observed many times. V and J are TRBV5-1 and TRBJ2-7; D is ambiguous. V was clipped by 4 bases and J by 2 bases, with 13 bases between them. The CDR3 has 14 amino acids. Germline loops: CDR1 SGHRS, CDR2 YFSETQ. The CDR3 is CASSTDPQTYEQYF. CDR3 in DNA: TGCGCCAGCAGCACCGATCCACAGACCTACGAGCAGTACTTC.

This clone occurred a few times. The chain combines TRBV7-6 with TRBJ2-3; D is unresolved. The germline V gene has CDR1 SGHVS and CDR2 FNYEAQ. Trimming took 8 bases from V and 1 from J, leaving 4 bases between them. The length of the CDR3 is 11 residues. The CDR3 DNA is TGTGCCAGCCGGGGCACAGATACGCAGTATTTT. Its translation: CASRGTDTQYF.

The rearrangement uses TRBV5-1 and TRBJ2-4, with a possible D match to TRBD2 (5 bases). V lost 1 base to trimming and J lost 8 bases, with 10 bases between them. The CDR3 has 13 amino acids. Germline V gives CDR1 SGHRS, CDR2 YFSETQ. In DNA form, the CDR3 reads TGCGCCAGCAGCTTGTCAAAAGCGGACATTCAGTACTTC. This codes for CASSLSKADIQYF.

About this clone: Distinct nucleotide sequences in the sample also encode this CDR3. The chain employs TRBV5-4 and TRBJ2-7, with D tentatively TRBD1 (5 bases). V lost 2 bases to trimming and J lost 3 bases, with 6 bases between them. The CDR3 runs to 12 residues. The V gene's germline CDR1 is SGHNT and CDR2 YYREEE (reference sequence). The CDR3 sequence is CASSFQGYEQYF. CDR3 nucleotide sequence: TGTGCCAGCAGCTTCCAGGGCTACGAGCAGTACTTC.

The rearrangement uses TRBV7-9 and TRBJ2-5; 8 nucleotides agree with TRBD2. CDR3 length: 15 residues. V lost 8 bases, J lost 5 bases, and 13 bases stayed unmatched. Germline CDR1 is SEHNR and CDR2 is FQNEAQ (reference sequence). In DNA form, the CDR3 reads TGTGCCAGCTGTCTCGGGAGCGGGGGTTGGGAGACCCAGTACTTC. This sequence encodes CASCLGSGGWETQYF.

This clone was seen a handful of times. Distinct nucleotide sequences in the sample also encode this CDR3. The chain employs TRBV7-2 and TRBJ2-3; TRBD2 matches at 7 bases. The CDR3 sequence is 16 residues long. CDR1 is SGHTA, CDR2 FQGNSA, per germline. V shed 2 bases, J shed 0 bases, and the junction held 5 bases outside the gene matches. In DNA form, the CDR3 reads TGTGCCAGCAGCTTAAGGGCGGGGGATAGCACAGATACGCAGTATTTT. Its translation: CASSLRAGDSTDTQYF.

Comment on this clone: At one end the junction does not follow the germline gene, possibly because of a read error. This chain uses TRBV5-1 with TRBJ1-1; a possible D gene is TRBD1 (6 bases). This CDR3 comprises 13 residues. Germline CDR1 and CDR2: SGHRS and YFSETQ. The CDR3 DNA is TGCGCCAGCAGCTTGGAACCCCAGACAGGAGAGAGCTTT. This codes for CASSLEPQTGESF.

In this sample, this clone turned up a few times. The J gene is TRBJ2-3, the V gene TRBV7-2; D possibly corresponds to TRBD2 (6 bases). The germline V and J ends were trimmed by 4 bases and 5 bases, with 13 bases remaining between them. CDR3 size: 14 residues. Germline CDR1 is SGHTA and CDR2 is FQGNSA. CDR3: CASSSYFGRDTQYF. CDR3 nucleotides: TGTGCCAGCAGCTCCTATTTCGGGAGAGATACGCAGTATTTT.

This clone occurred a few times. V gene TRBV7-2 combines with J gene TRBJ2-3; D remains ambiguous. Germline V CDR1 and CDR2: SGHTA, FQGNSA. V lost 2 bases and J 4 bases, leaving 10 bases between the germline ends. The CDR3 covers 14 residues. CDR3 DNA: TGTGCCAGCAGCTTAAGGGTGGCCCCAGATACGCAGTATTTT. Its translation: CASSLRVAPDTQYF. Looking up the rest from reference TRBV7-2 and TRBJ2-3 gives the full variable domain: GAGVSQSPSNKVTEKGKDVELRCDPISGHTALYWYRQSLGQGLEFLIYFQGNSAPDKSGLPSDRFSAERTGGSVSTLTIQRTQQEDSAVYLCASSLRVAPDTQYFGPGTRLTVL.

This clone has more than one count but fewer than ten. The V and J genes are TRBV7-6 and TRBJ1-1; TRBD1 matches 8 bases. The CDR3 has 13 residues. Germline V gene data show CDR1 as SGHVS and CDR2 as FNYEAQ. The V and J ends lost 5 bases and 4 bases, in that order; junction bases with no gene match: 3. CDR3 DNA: TGTGCCAGCAGCGTTACAGGGGGCACTGAAGCTTTCTTT. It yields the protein CASSVTGGTEAFF.

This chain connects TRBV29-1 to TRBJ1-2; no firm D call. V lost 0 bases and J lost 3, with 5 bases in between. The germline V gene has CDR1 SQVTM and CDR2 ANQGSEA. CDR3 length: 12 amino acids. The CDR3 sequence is CSVEDRHYGYTF. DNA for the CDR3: TGCAGCGTTGAAGACAGACACTATGGCTACACCTTC.

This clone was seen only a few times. The chain's CDR3 is CASSQAPGGMGSPLHF. The CDR3 nucleotides read TGCGCCAGCAGCCAAGCGCCGGGAGGAATGGGGTCACCCCTCCACTTT. The chain uses TRBV4-3 and TRBJ1-6; no clear D gene. The V gene's germline CDR1 is LGHNA and CDR2 YSLEER. The V gene lost 1 base and the J gene lost 10 bases, with 17 bases spanning the gap. The CDR3 is 16 residues long.